The clone carrying this TCR beta chain was counted a few times. The antigen remains unidentified. CDR3-region Arm-PCR and iRepertoire HTBI primers produced the TCR beta libraries. TCRdb redid the calling of the multiplex PCR reads with MiXCR, one entry per CDR3 protein. The sample carries 550,000 to 650,000 distinct CDR3 sequences, more than 15% recorded once. The sample comes from a study of regulatory T cells in long-lasting Graves disease. V was cut by 5 bases and J by 3 bases, with 13 bases left in between. Germline values: CDR1 SGHTA, CDR2 FQGNSA. This CDR3 region has 15 residues. Time point noted: newly diagnosed GD, antithyroid drugs for less than 3 months. The authors made the TCR library using RNA they extracted from PBMCs. Study-wide results and caveats: Persistent disease showed a preference for TRBV28, TRBJ1-2 and TRBJ2-5. Public clonotype sharing was higher in persistent than newly diagnosed patients.

The sample was also linked to a second study, of T cells in Graves' hyperthyroidism and ophthalmopathy. That source reports: Pregnant or lactating patients were excluded, as were those with uncontrolled infection or other autoimmune disease.

The sequencing used peripheral blood mononuclear cells (PBMCs), collected at new diagnosis, from a patient treated with antithyroid drugs. The V gene is TRBV7-2, the J gene TRBJ2-2; TRBD2 is a possible D gene (7 bases). The sequence was obtained from a man between 18 and 29 years old with Graves disease. The CDR3 nucleotides read TGTGCCAGCAGCCGAACAGGGAGGGACACCGGGGAGCTGTTTTTT. Translating gives CASSRTGRDTGELFF.